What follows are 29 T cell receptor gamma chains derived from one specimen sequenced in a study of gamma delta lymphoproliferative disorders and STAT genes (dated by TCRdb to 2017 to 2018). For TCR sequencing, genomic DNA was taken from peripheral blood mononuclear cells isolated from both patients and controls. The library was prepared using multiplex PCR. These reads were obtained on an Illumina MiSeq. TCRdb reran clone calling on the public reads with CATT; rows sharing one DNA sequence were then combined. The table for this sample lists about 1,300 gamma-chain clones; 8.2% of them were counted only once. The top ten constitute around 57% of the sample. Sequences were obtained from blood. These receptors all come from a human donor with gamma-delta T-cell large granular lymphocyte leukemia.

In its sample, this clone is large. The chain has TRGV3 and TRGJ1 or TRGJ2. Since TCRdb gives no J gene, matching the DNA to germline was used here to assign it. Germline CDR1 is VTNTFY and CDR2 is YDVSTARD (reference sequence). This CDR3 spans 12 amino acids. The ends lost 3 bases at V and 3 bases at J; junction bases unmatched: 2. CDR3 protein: CATWDSYYKKLF. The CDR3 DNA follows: TGTGCCACCTGGGACTCTTATTATAAGAAACTCTTT.

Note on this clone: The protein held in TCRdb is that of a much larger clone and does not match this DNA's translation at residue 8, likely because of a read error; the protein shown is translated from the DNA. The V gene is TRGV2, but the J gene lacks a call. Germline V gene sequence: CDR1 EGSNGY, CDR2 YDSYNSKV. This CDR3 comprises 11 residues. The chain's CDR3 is CATWDGQARVF. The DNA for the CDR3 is TGTGCCACCTGGGACGGGCAAGCCAGGGTCTTT.

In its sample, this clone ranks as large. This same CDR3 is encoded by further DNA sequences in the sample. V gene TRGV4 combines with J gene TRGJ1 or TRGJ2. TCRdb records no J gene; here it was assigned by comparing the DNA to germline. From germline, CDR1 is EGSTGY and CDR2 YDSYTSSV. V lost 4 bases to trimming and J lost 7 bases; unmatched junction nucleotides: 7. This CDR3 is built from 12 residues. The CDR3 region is CATWEVGYKKLF. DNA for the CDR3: TGTGCCACCTGGGAGGTCGGGTATAAGAAACTCTTT.

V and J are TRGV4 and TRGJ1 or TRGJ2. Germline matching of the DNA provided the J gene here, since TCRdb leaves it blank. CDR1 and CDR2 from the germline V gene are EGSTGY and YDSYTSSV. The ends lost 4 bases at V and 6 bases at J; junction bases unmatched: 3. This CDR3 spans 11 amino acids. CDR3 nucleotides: TGTGCCACCTGGGAACCTTATAAGAAACTCTTT. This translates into CATWEPYKKLF.

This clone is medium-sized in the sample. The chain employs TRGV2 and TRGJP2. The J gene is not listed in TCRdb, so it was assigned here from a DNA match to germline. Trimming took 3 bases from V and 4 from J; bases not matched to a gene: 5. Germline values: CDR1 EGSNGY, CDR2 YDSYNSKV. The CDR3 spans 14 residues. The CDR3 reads CATWDRDSDWIKTF. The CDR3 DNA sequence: TGTGCCACCTGGGACAGAGATAGTGATTGGATCAAGACGTTT.

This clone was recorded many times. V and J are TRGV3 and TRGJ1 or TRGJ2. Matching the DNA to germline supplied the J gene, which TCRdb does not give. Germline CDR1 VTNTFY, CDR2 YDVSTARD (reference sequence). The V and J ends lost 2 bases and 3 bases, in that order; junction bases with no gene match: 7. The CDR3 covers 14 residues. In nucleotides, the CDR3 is TGTGCCACCTGGGACACCCTATTTTATTATAAGAAACTCTTT. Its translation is CATWDTLFYYKKLF.

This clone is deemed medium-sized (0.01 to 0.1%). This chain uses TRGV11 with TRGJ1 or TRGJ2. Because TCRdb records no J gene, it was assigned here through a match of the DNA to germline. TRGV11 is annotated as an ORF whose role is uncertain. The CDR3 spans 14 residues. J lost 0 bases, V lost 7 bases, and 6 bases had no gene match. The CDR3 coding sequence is TGTGCCTGCTGGATCCTTCCGAATTATTATAAGAAACTCTTT. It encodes CACWILPNYYKKLF.

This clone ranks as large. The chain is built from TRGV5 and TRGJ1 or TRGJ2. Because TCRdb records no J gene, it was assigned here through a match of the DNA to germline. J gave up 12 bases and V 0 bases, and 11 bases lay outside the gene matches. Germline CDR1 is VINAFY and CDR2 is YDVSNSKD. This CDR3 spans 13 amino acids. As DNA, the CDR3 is TGTGCCACCTGGGACAGGCCAGATACAAGGAAACTCTTT. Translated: CATWDRPDTRKLF.

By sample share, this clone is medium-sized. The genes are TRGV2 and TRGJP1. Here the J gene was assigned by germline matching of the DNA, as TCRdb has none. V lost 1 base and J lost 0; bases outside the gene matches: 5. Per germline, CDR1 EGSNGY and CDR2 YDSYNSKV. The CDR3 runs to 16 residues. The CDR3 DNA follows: TGTGCCACCTGGGACGGACCTTATACCACTGGTTGGTTCAAGATATTT. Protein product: CATWDGPYTTGWFKIF.

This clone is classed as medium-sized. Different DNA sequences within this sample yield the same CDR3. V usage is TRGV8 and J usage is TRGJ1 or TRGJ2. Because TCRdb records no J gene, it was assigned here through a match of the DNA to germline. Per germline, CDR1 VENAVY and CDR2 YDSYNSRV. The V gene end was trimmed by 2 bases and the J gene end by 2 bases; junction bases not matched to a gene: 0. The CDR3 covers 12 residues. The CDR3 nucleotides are TGTGCCACCTGGGATAATTATTATAAGAAACTCTTT. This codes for CATWDNYYKKLF.

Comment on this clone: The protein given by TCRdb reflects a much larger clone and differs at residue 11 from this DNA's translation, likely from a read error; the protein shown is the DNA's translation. In DNA, the CDR3 is TGTGCCACCTGGGATAGTAGTGATTGGATCAGGACGTTT. This gives the protein CATWDSSDWIRTF. The J gene is uncalled and the V gene is TRGV8. The CDR3 is made up of 13 amino acids. Germline lookup yields CDR1 VENAVY and CDR2 YDSYNSRV.

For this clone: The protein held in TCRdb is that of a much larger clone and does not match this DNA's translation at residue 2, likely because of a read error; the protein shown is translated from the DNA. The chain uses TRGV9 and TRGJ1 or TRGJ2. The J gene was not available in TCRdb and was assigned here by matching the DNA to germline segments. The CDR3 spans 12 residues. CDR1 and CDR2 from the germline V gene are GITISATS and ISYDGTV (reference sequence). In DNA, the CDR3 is TGTACCTTGTGGGAGGTGCTTTATAAGAAACTCTTT. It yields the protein CTLWEVLYKKLF.

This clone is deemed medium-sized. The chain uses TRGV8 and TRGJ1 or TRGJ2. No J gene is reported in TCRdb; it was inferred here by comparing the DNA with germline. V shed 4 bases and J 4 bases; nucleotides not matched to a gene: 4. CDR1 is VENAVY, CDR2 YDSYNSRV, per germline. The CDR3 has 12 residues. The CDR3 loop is CATWELYYKKLF. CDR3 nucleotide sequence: TGTGCCACCTGGGAGTTATATTATAAGAAACTCTTT.

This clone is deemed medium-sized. Written as DNA, the CDR3 is TGTGCCACCTGGGACGCGAGGAGGAAACTCTTT. Translation: CATWDARRKLF. The chain couples TRGV2 to TRGJ1 or TRGJ2. TCRdb carries no J gene annotation; the J gene was assigned here by matching the DNA with germline. CDR1 and CDR2 (germline): EGSNGY, YDSYNSKV. The V segment lost 2 bases and the J segment 12 bases; nucleotides outside the gene matches: 7. The CDR3 has 11 residues.

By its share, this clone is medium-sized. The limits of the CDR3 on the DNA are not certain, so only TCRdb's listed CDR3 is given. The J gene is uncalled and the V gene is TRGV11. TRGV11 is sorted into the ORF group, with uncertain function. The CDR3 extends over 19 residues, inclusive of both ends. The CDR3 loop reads CTTVPAGLVPPYFYYKKLF.

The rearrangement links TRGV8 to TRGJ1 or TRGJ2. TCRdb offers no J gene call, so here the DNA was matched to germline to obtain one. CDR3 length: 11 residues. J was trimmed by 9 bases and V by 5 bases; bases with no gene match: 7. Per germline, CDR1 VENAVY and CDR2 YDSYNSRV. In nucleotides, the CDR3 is TGTGCCACCTGGGGCCTTATTAAGAAACTCTTT. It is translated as CATWGLIKKLF.

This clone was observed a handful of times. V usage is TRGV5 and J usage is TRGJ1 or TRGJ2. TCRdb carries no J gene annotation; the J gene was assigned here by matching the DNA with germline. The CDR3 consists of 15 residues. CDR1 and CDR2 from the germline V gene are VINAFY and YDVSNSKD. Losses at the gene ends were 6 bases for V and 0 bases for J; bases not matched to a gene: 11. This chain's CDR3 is CATWPAIWNYYKKLF. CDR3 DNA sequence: TGTGCCACCTGGCCCGCAATATGGAATTATTATAAGAAACTCTTT.

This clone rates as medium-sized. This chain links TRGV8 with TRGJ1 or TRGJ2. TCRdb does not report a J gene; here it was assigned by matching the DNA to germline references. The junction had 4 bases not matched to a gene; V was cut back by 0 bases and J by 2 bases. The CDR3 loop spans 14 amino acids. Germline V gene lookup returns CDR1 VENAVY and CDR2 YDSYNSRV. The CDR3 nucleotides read TGTGCCACCTGGGATAGGCCCTATTATTATAAGAAACTCTTT. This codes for CATWDRPYYYKKLF.

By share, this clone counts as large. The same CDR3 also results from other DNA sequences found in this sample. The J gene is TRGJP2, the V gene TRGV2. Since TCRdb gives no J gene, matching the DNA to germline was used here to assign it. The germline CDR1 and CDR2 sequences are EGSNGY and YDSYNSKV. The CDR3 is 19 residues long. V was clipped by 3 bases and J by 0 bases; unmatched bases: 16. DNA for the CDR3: TGTGCCACCTGGGACTCGATAATATCGAGCTATAGTAGTGATTGGATCAAGACGTTT. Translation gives CATWDSIISSYSSDWIKTF.

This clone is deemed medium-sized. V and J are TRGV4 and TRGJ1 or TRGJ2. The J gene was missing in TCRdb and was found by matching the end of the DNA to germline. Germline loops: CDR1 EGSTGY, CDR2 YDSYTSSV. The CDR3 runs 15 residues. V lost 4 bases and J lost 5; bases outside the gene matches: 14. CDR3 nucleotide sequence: TGTGCCACCTGGGACCCCGTCCCCTTAAATTATAAGAAACTCTTT. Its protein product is CATWDPVPLNYKKLF.

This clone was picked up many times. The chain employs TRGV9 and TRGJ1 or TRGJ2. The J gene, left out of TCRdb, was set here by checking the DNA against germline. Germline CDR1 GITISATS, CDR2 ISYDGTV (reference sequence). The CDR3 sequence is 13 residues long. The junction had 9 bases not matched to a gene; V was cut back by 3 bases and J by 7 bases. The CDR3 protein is CALWEPLRYKKLF. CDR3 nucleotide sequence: TGTGCCTTGTGGGAGCCCCTCCGATATAAGAAACTCTTT.

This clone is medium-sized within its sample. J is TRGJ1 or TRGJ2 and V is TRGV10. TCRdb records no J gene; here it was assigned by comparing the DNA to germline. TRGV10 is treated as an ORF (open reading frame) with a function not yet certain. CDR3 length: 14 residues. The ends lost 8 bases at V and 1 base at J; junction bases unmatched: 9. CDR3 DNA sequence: TGTGCTGCGTGGGATTCACCTAATTATTATAAGAAACTCTTT. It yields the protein CAAWDSPNYYKKLF.

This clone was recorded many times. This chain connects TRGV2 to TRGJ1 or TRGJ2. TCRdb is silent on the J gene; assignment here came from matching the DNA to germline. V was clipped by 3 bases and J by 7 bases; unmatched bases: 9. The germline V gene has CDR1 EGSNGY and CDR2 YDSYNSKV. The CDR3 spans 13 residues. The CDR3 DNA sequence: TGTGCCACCTGGGACAAACTGAGATATAAGAAACTCTTT. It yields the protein CATWDKLRYKKLF.

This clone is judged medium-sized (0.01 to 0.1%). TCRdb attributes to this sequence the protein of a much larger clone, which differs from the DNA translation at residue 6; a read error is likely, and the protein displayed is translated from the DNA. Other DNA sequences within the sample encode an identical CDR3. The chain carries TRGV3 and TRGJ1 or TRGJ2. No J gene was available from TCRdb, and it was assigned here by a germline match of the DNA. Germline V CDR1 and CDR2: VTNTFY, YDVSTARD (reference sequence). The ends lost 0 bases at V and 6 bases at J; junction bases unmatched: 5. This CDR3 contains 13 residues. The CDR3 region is CATWDRRGYKKLF. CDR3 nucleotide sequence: TGTGCCACCTGGGACAGGCGGGGTTATAAGAAACTCTTT.

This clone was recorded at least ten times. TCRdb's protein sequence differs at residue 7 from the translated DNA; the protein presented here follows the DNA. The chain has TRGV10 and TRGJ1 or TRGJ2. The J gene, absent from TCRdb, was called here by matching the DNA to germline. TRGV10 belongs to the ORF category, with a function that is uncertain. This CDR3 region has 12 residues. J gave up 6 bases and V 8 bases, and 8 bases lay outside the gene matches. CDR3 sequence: CAAWDLGYKKLF. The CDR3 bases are TGTGCTGCGTGGGATTTGGGTTATAAGAAACTCTTT.

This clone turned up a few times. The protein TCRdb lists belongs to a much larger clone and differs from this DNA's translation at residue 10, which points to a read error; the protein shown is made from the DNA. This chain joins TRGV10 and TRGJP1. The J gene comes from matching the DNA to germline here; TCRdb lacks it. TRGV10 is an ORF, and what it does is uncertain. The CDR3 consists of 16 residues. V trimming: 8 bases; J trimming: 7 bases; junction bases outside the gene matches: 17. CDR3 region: CAAWDPSLGNGWFKIF. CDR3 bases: TGTGCTGCGTGGGATCCCTCTCTTGGCAATGGTTGGTTCAAGATATTT.

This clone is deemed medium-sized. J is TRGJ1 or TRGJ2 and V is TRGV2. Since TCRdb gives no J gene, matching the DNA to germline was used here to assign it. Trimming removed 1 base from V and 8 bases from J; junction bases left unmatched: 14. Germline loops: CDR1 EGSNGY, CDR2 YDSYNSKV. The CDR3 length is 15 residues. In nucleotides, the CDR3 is TGTGCCACCTGGGACGGTCCGATGGGGGGTGATAAGAAACTCTTT. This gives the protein CATWDGPMGGDKKLF.

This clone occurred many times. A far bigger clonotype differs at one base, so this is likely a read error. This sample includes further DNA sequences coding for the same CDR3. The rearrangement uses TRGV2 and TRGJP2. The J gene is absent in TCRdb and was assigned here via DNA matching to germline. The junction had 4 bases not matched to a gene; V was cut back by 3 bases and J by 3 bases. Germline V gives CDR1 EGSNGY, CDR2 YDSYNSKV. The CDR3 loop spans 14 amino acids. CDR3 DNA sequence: TGTGCCACCTGGGACTACTGTAGTGATTGGATCAAGACGTTT. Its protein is CATWDYCSDWIKTF.

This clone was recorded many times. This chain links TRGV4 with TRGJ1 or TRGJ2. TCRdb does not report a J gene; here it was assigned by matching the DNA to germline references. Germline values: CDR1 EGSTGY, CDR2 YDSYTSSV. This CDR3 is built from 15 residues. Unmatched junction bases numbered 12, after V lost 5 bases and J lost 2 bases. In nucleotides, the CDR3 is TGTGCCACCTGGGTCTGGACCGACTATTATTATAAGAAACTCTTT. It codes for CATWVWTDYYYKKLF.